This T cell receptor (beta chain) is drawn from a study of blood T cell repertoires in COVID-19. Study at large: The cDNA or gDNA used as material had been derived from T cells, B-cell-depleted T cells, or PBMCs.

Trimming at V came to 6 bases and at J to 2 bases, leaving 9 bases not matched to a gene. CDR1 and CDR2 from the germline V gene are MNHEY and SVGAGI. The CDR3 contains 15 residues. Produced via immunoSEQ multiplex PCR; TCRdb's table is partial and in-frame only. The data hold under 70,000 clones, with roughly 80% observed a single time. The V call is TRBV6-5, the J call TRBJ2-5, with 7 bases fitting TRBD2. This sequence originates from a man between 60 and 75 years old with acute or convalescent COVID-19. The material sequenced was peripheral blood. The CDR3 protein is CASRRASGQQETQYF. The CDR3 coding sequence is TGTGCCAGCAGAAGGGCTAGCGGTCAACAAGAGACCCAGTACTTC.